This T cell receptor (beta chain) appears in the sequencing data of a study of cytomegalovirus exposure and HLA in healthy donors. Study-wide findings and caveats: For most TCR beta V segments, an earlier analysis put the productive rate at about 87% or about 30% of the time. Analysis performed later showed TCR beta chains linked to HLA being more clonally expanded than equally common others. In most subjects, TCR beta sequences reportedly gave accurate predictions of HLA-A and HLA-B alleles.

This CDR3 has 17 amino acids. Trimming shortened V by 0 bases and J by 7 bases, and 18 bases separated the two germline ends. CDR1 and CDR2 from the germline V gene are LGHNA and YNFKEQ. Points on this clone: Its cognate antigen is unknown.

PCR involved 60 Vbeta and 13 Jbeta primers. The table came from immunoSEQ multiplex PCR; TCRdb's copy has only in-frame clones and leaves some out. The table shows around 120,000 clones, with roughly 78% occurring only once. Sequencing input: PBMCs. The source is a young woman in good health and CMV-seropositive. The chain employs TRBV4-2 and TRBJ1-4, with D perhaps TRBD1 (5 bases). This chain's CDR3 is CASSQEPPGGRGEKLFF. Here the CDR3 DNA reads TGTGCCAGCAGCCAAGAGCCCCCTGGAGGGAGGGGTGAAAAACTGTTTTTT.